One and the same sample provided the 20 T cell receptor beta chains below, sequenced in a study of T cells in Graves' hyperthyroidism and ophthalmopathy (dated by TCRdb to between 2019 and 2020). Receptor libraries were prepared by multiplex PCR. Sequencing took place on an Illumina HiSeq 2000. The TCR beta CDR3 regions were amplified from RNA transcripts. For the first round of RT-PCR on the TCR CDR3, the HTBI primer set was used together with the Qiagen OneStep RT-PCR kit. TCRdb passed the public sequencing reads through fastp at Q25 and MiXCR, retaining productive beta sequences. CDR3 protein sequences are deduplicated, and each keeps its most common genes and DNA. The table for this sample lists about 400,000 distinct CDR3 sequences; roughly 15% of them were counted only once. The biggest ten clones account for 5.3% of the sample. Sequencing was performed on blood. These receptor sequences come from a woman aged 18 to 35 with Graves' hyperthyroidism.

This clonotype was detected only a few times. V and J are TRBV29-1 and TRBJ2-1; D remains ambiguous. This CDR3 has 13 amino acids. Trimming removed 4 bases at V and 4 bases at J, with 11 bases between. Per germline, CDR1 SQVTM and CDR2 ANQGSEA. The CDR3 nucleotides read TGCAGCGTTGTAAAACCGTGGTACAATGAGCAGTTCTTC. Protein product: CSVVKPWYNEQFF.

Here the CDR3 reads CASSTRTSGRSRDTQYF. The DNA of the CDR3 is TGTGCCAGCAGCACCCGGACTAGCGGGAGGTCGAGGGATACGCAGTATTTT. V usage is TRBV5-6 and J usage is TRBJ2-3; 14 bases match TRBD2. V lost 4 bases, J lost 6 bases, and 10 bases stayed unmatched. This CDR3 is built from 17 residues. Per germline, CDR1 SGHDT and CDR2 YYEEEE.

This clonotype has just a few counts. The chain couples TRBV7-8 to TRBJ2-1, with 12 positions matching TRBD2. Trimming cost V 6 bases and J 0 bases; bases outside gene matches: 12. In germline, CDR1 is SGHVS, CDR2 FQNEAQ. This CDR3 contains 19 residues. The CDR3 region has the DNA TGTGCCAGCAGGAACGAAGGGACTAGCGGGCCTAGCTCCTACAATGAGCAGTTCTTC. This codes for CASRNEGTSGPSSYNEQFF. Filled out from reference TRBV7-8 and TRBJ2-1, the complete variable domain reads GAGVSQSPRYKVAKRGQDVALRCDPISGHVSLFWYQQALGQGPEFLTYFQNEAQLDKSGLPSDRFFAERPEGSVSTLKIQRTQQEDSAVYLCASRNEGTSGPSSYNEQFFGPGTRLTVL.

The sample holds a few counts of this clonotype. This sequence joins TRBV2 and TRBJ2-1; tentatively, D is TRBD2 (5 bases). CDR1 and CDR2 from the germline V gene are SNHLY and FYNNEI. This CDR3 has 15 residues. Deletions cut 7 bases from V and 4 bases from J, with 17 bases between. CDR3 loop: CASTTLGLQYNEQFF. The CDR3 DNA reads as TGTGCCAGCACTACACTAGGCCTACAATACAATGAGCAGTTCTTC.

Many counts were recorded for this clonotype. The chain joins TRBV20-1 to TRBJ1-2, with D unresolved. V was cut by 2 bases and J by 3 bases, with 13 bases left in between. The CDR3 consists of 14 residues. Germline lookup yields CDR1 DFQATT and CDR2 SNEGSKA (reference sequence). As DNA, the CDR3 is TGCAGTGCTAGAACAGCCCAAGGACACTATGGCTACACCTTC. It specifies CSARTAQGHYGYTF.

Many counts were recorded for this clonotype. The chain employs TRBV7-2 and TRBJ2-7; 13 positions agree with TRBD2. V gave up 6 bases and J gave up 4 bases; unmatched junction bases: 3. CDR1 SGHTA and CDR2 FQGNSA come from the germline V gene. This CDR3 contains 14 residues. The DNA for the CDR3 is TGTGCCAGCAGTTGGACTAGCGGGAGATACGAGCAGTACTTC. It is translated as CASSWTSGRYEQYF.

Concerning this clonotype: Since a much larger clone is just one base distant, this may be a read error. This sequence joins TRBV10-3 and TRBJ2-7; 10 nucleotides agree with TRBD1. The V segment lost 5 bases and the J segment 7 bases; nucleotides outside the gene matches: 8. The germline V gene has CDR1 ENHRY and CDR2 SYGVKD. The CDR3 is made up of 14 amino acids. The CDR3 DNA reads as TGTGCCATCAGTAGACAGGGGGCAGGCAATGAGCAGTACTTC. Translated: CAISRQGAGNEQYF.

As to this clonotype: The junction shows a germline mismatch at one end, possibly a read error. This chain connects TRBV10-1 to TRBJ2-2; 11 positions agree with TRBD2. The CDR3 runs to 14 residues. CDR1 and CDR2 (germline): WNHNN, SYGVQD (reference sequence). In DNA, the CDR3 is TGTGCCAGCAGTAGCGGGAGGGGTTCCGGGGAGCTGTTTTTT. Translated, it gives CASSSGRGSGELFF.

Many counts were recorded for this clonotype. V usage is TRBV3-1 and J usage is TRBJ2-5; 9 bases match TRBD2. J was trimmed by 5 bases and V by 1 base; bases with no gene match: 8. The CDR3 spans 16 residues. Per germline, CDR1 LGHDT and CDR2 YNNKEL (reference sequence). CDR3 nucleotide sequence: TGTGCCAGCAGCCAAGCATTCGCGGGAGGGAGGGAGACCCAGTACTTC. Amino acids: CASSQAFAGGRETQYF.

This clonotype was detected ten times or more. This chain uses TRBV7-2 with TRBJ1-5; TRBD1 is a possible D gene (5 bases). CDR3 length: 15 amino acids. Looked up from germline, CDR1 is SGHTA and CDR2 is FQGNSA. Trimming cost V 5 bases and J 4 bases, with 15 bases left between them. Here the CDR3 reads CASSPVRGGNQPQHF. Here the CDR3 DNA reads TGTGCCAGCAGCCCCGTAAGGGGCGGGAATCAGCCCCAGCATTTT.

This clonotype was found many times. The CDR3 region is CASSLTSGAPDTQYF. As DNA, the CDR3 is TGTGCCAGCAGCTTGACTAGCGGGGCCCCAGATACGCAGTATTTT. The chain links TRBV7-3 to TRBJ2-3, with 11 bases identical to TRBD2. V was clipped by 3 bases and J by 4 bases; unmatched bases: 3. Germline V gene data show CDR1 as SGHTA and CDR2 as FQGTGA. This CDR3 has 15 residues.

V usage is TRBV28 and J usage is TRBJ1-4, with 8 bases that match TRBD1. J lost 8 bases, V lost 1 base, and 9 bases had no gene match. There are 16 residues in the CDR3. From germline, CDR1 is MDHEN and CDR2 SYDVKM. The CDR3 loop reads CASSLYTGGSAEKLFF. The CDR3 bases are TGTGCCAGCAGTTTATACACAGGGGGATCGGCAGAAAAACTGTTTTTT. Full variable domain (rest looked up from reference TRBV28 and TRBJ1-4): DVKVTQSSRYLVKRTGEKVFLECVQDMDHENMFWYRQDPGLGLRLIYFSYDVKMKEKGDIPEGYSVSREKKERFSLILESASTNQTSMYLCASSLYTGGSAEKLFFGSGTQLSVL.

This clonotype showed up many times. This chain uses TRBV27 with TRBJ1-2; D not certain. CDR3 size: 13 residues. Per the germline V gene, CDR1 is MNHEY and CDR2 is SMNVEV (reference sequence). Deletions cut 8 bases from V and 5 bases from J, with 15 bases between. CDR3 bases: TGTGCCAGCGGCTCGGGCAGTCTATATGGCTACACCTTC. The encoded protein is CASGSGSLYGYTF.

This clonotype was observed at least ten times. V is TRBV20-1 and J is TRBJ2-3; 11 nucleotides agree with TRBD2. The CDR3 loop spans 14 amino acids. Per the germline V gene, CDR1 is DFQATT and CDR2 is SNEGSKA (reference sequence). The V segment lost 5 bases and the J segment 3 bases; nucleotides outside the gene matches: 4. CDR3 residues: CSAPSGRYTDTQYF. CDR3 coding DNA: TGCAGTGCTCCTAGCGGGAGGTATACAGATACGCAGTATTTT.

This clonotype was detected many times. The chain is built from TRBV12-3 or TRBV12-4 and TRBJ2-3, with D possibly being TRBD2 (6 bases). V was trimmed by 5 bases and J by 0 bases, leaving 9 bases between them. This CDR3 has 14 amino acids. The CDR3 protein is CASSQSGSTDTQYF. The CDR3 region has the DNA TGTGCCAGCAGTCAAAGCGGGAGCACAGATACGCAGTATTTT.

V usage is TRBV27 and J usage is TRBJ2-7; 8 nucleotides line up with TRBD1. CDR1 is MNHEY, CDR2 SMNVEV, per germline (reference sequence). The trim removed 5 bases at V and 5 bases at J, leaving 8 bases unmatched. This CDR3 has 14 amino acids. The CDR3 here is CASSRQGSLDEQYF. The CDR3 DNA is TGTGCCAGCAGTAGACAGGGGTCATTGGACGAGCAGTACTTC.

The rearrangement uses TRBV19 and TRBJ2-5, with 9 nucleotides matching TRBD2. With V trimmed by 7 bases and J by 4 bases, 4 bases remained unmatched. The CDR3 covers 13 residues. Germline CDR1 and CDR2: LNHDA and SQIVND (reference sequence). In DNA, the CDR3 is TGTGCCAGTAAAGCAGCGGGAGGAGAGACCCAGTACTTC. Residues: CASKAAGGETQYF.

There are many counts of this clonotype. The chain combines TRBV20-1 with TRBJ2-1; 11 positions match TRBD2. The J segment lost 8 bases and the V segment lost 3 bases, leaving 12 bases of the junction unmatched. From germline, CDR1 is DFQATT and CDR2 SNEGSKA (reference sequence). This CDR3 is built from 16 residues. DNA for the CDR3: TGCAGTGCTAGGGGTAGGACTAGCGGGTTGGGGGATGAGCAGTTCTTC. As protein: CSARGRTSGLGDEQFF.

This clonotype was picked up many times. The V gene is TRBV28, the J gene TRBJ2-7; TRBD2 matches 12 bases. The ends lost 6 bases at V and 5 bases at J; junction bases unmatched: 8. CDR1 and CDR2 (germline): MDHEN, SYDVKM. This CDR3 comprises 15 residues. CDR3 sequence: CASSKRLAGVDEQYF. The CDR3 DNA reads as TGTGCCAGCAGCAAGCGACTAGCGGGAGTAGACGAGCAGTACTTC.

The rearrangement links TRBV28 to TRBJ1-1; tentatively, D is TRBD1 (6 bases). The CDR3 spans 15 residues. V lost 6 bases and J 3 bases, leaving 17 bases between the germline ends. Germline V gene lookup returns CDR1 MDHEN and CDR2 SYDVKM. As DNA, the CDR3 is TGTGCCAGCAGGGAGGGGGGAGAAGGGTACACTGAAGCTTTCTTT. It yields the protein CASREGGEGYTEAFF.